This T cell receptor beta chain was recorded in a study of T cells in Graves' hyperthyroidism and ophthalmopathy. The study's findings and limits: In the analysis, a 13 V-J model separated ophthalmopathy from stable hyperthyroidism.

This clonotype was seen more than once but under ten times. Its antigen is not known. RNA transcripts gave rise to amplified TCR beta CDR3 regions. The HTBI primer set served for first-round RT-PCR of the TCR CDR3. Using its own MiXCR run on the multiplex PCR reads, TCRdb lists one record per CDR3 protein. This sample carries around 400,000 distinct CDR3 sequences, 25% of them seen once, and the ten largest clones take 73%. V dropped 6 bases and J dropped 1 base, with 18 bases sitting between them. The CDR3 totals 16 residues. In germline, CDR1 is LNHDA, CDR2 SQIVND (reference sequence). The gene calls are TRBV19 and TRBJ1-1, with TRBD1 as a possible D gene (6 bases). The sequenced material came from blood. This receptor was obtained from a man between 45 and 60 years old with Graves' hyperthyroidism. CDR3 DNA: TGTGCCAGTAGGACTACAAACAGGGACCCGAACACTGAAGCTTTCTTT. This codes for CASRTTNRDPNTEAFF.